The TCR beta chain under discussion was sequenced for a study of blood T cell repertoires in COVID-19. At the level of the study: Samples taken during acute and convalescent COVID-19 were collected in the United States, Italy and Spain. PBMCs, B-cell-depleted T cells, or T cells provided the cDNA or gDNA that made up the material.

Methods used by the authors: Amplified reference gene primers provided the basis for estimating nucleated cell counts. Sequencing used immunoSEQ multiplex PCR; TCRdb keeps in-frame clones, though not all of them. V, J and clone size reflect that table, while D and trimming were determined from the DNA. The sample holds approximately 100,000 clones, 65% to 75% seen once. CDR3 size: 14 residues. The V gene end was trimmed by 2 bases and the J gene end by 7 bases; junction bases not matched to a gene: 5. Germline V CDR1 and CDR2: MNHNY, SVGAGI (reference sequence). This clone appeared a single time. This sequence originates from an elderly man with acute or convalescent COVID-19. Sequences were obtained from peripheral blood. The chain links TRBV6-6 to TRBJ2-1, with TRBD2 matching over 7 bases. CDR3 residues: CASSYMGGTNEQFF. The CDR3 DNA sequence: TGTGCCAGCAGTTACATGGGAGGGACGAATGAGCAGTTCTTC.